This T cell receptor beta chain is drawn from a study of T-cell memory formation after mild COVID-19. The CDR3 runs 15 residues. Germline V gene lookup returns CDR1 SNHLY and CDR2 FYNNEI. The ends were cut back, 2 bases at V and 1 base at J, with 9 bases in the middle. Each CDR3 protein is one row after TCRdb ran MiXCR on the 5' RACE reads. The sample carries 150,000 to 200,000 distinct CDR3 sequences, roughly 23% recorded once. The receptor comes from an adult woman who had mild COVID-19 (a few samples of this study predate the infection). Cell type and time point are not known. The V and J genes are TRBV2 and TRBJ2-1, with D perhaps TRBD1 (5 bases). Input material: PBMCs or a T cell subset sorted from them (not recorded which). The CDR3 loop is CASSESRTSYNEQFF. Written as DNA, the CDR3 is TGTGCCAGCAGTGAATCGAGGACATCCTACAATGAGCAGTTCTTC.